The 2 T cell receptor beta chains presented below share a single source sample, sequenced in a study of blood T cell repertoires in COVID-19. Method: immunoSEQ multiplex PCR; TCRdb's copy keeps in-frame clones and lacks some. The data hold just over 85,000 clones, with roughly 87% observed a single time. Input material: peripheral blood. The receptors stem from a man in his forties or fifties with acute or convalescent COVID-19.

V is TRBV5-7 and J is TRBJ1-3, with unresolved D. TRBV5-7 has ORF status, its function being uncertain. There are 16 residues in the CDR3. V lost 0 bases and J lost 6, with 16 bases in between. CDR3 region: CASSLVREAIANTIYF. The CDR3 DNA follows: TGTGCCAGCAGCTTGGTGCGGGAGGCTATAGCAAACACCATATATTTT.

This sequence joins TRBV30 and TRBJ1-3, with TRBD1 as a possible D gene (6 bases). Germline V gene lookup returns CDR1 GTSNPN and CDR2 SVGIG (reference sequence). The CDR3 runs to 13 residues. V dropped 5 bases and J dropped 4 bases, with 12 bases sitting between them. This CDR3 is CAWAQTGGNTIYF. For the CDR3, the DNA is TGTGCCTGGGCCCAGACAGGAGGAAACACCATATATTTT.